A selection of T cell receptor beta chains follows, all from one sample in a study of cytotoxic CD8 clonotypes in ibrutinib-treated CLL. The data were produced by immunoSEQ multiplex PCR, yet TCRdb's version contains in-frame clones alone and is incomplete. This sample yields tens of thousands of clones, of which about two thirds are seen a single time; roughly 47% belongs to the top ten. The input for sequencing was PBMCs, taken at disease progression, from a patient treated with ibrutinib. Receptors originate from a human donor with chronic lymphocytic leukemia. Both conserved end residues are part of each CDR3.

>TRBV10-3
CAISSDRNYGYTF
>TRBV6-5
CASKASGVDEQYF
>TRBV10-3
CAIRQGTGELFF
>TRBV5-1
CASSLVLAAKNIQYF
>TRBV19
CASSIRGQTSYEQYF
>TRBV18
CASSPVTDTQYF
>TRBV29-1
CSVGSGGYTDTQYF
>TRBV27
CASRPQGVHGYTF
>TRBV19
CASKGFMNTEAFF
>TRBV4-1
CASSQVGGAIYEQYF
>TRBV2
CASSARMHGSNQPQHF
>TRBV4-2
CASSQDQWDREWGYTF
>TRBV7-2
CASSKRGVAKNIQYF
>TRBV29-1
CSVLGLAGGPYEQYF